This paragraph reports one T cell receptor beta chain. Its antigen is as yet unknown. This sample was included in a study of graft-versus-host responses after intestinal transplantation. Study-level background: Each transplant was multivisceral, liver-intestinal, or isolated intestinal. Every recipient underwent anti-thymocyte globulin induction, then tacrolimus and steroids for around three years. Notes on the study in general: Individuals who had graft-donor T cell macrochimerism had allografts that showed high graft-versus-host to host-versus-graft clonal ratios. GvH clonotypes were identified within recipient marrow, with a subset emerging first in ileum or blood.

The data were produced by immunoSEQ multiplex PCR, yet TCRdb's version contains in-frame clones alone and is incomplete. The table shows about 100,000 clones, with 87% occurring only once. Per the germline V gene, CDR1 is KGHSH and CDR2 is LQKENI. The V and J ends lost 5 bases and 4 bases respectively, with 20 bases between them. This CDR3 spans 16 amino acids. Sequencing used unstimulated CD4+ T cells sorted from spleen or lymph node cells, obtained before transplant. V and J are TRBV18 and TRBJ1-1; possible D gene TRBD1, 6 bases. This receptor was taken from a human donor who was the organ donor for an intestinal transplant. CDR3 sequence reads: CASSESLQGRGTEAFF. The CDR3 DNA follows: TGTGCCAGCTCAGAGAGTCTACAGGGCAGGGGCACTGAAGCTTTCTTT.